The source of this T cell receptor beta chain is a study of blood T cell repertoires in COVID-19. Study context: Samples representing acute and convalescent COVID-19 were sourced from the United States, Italy and Spain. The analysed material was cDNA or gDNA that came from T cells, B-cell-depleted T cells, or PBMCs.

The CDR3 length is 13 residues. Trimming cost V 2 bases and J 6 bases, with 8 bases left between them. The germline CDR1 and CDR2 sequences are SGHDT and YYEEEE. This clone was seen only once. Followed longitudinally, the Seattle patients had been enrolled during active infection. Source study methods: Cell counts per sample came from amplifying reference gene primers. Produced via immunoSEQ multiplex PCR; TCRdb's table is partial and in-frame only. Clone size and the V and J calls come from that table; the DNA yielded D and trimming. The sample holds about 280,000 clones; under 90% are singletons and the top ten take over 8.5%.

The chain carries TRBV5-6 and TRBJ2-2; the D gene is possibly TRBD2 (7 bases). This TCR was sampled from a woman younger than 45 with COVID-19, enrolled during active disease. What was sequenced was peripheral blood. In DNA form, the CDR3 reads TGTGCCAGCAGCTTAGGGGGGGCCGGGGAGCTGTTTTTT. It encodes CASSLGGAGELFF.